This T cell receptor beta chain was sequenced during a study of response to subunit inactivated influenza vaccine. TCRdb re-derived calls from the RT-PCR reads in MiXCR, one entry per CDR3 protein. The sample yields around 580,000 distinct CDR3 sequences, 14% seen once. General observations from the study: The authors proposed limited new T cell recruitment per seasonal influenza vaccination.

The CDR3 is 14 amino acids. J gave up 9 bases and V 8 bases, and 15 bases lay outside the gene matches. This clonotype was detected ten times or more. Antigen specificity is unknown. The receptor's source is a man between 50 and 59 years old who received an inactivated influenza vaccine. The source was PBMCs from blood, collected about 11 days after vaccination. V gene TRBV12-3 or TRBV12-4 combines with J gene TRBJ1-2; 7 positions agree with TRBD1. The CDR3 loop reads CASGGTVLSFSYTF. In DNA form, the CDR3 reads TGTGCCAGCGGGGGGACAGTCCTATCCTTTAGCTACACCTTC.